The present entry profiles one T cell receptor beta chain with its context. The antigen it binds to is not known. Nothing much larger sits one base from this clone, and base qualities are not available. These data belong to a study of blood T cell repertoires in COVID-19 (dated by TCRdb to the early 2020s). About the study as a whole: Samples from collaborators originated in the United States, Italy and Spain and spanned both the acute and convalescent phases of COVID-19. The material from the prospective study consisted of cDNA or gDNA derived from T cells, B-cell-depleted T cells, or PBMCs. The dataset comprised deeply sampled blood TCRbeta repertoires from subjects exposed to, actively infected with, or recovered from COVID-19. The repertoires were made available in a free public database intended to serve as a resource for research on the immune response to SARS-CoV-2. The samples were drawn from two sources: the first 160 participants of the ongoing ImmuneRACE study, and over 950 subjects contributed by 6 global collaborators. Nearly every sample came with metadata listing a de-identified subject ID, COVID-19 status, age in years and sex. HLA class I and class II types, where available, came from metadata supplied by the sample provider rather than from assay-based typing. Study-level results and caveats: How much clinical and demographic metadata was included differed by source and by participant, and the metadata was provided uncurated.

Each collaborating institution followed its own protocols to collect whole blood in K2EDTA tubes. For TCRbeta analysis, collaborator samples were shipped as frozen whole blood, as isolated PBMCs, or as DNA extracted from either sample type. TCRbeta CDR3 regions were amplified from genomic DNA using the immunoSEQ Assay, a bias-controlled multiplex PCR. The authors processed their data as follows. Within the assay, amplification of reference gene primers was used to estimate how many nucleated cells each sample contained. Sequence reads were collapsed and filtered to measure the absolute abundance of every unique TCRbeta CDR3 rearrangement. Productive Simpson clonality was computed per sample as the square root of Simpson's diversity index over productive rearrangements. TCRdb retrieved this table from immuneACCESS and kept in-frame rearrangements only. Not all clones are present; in checked studies, unresolved V genes account for under half, and no reason is known for the remainder. The V and J calls and the clone size are those of that table, but D and trimming were determined from the DNA. The sample table shows some 330,000 clones, and roughly 90% are seen once. The top ten clones comprise roughly 4.1% of the sample.

For this chain, trimming is 4 bases at the V end and 8 bases at the J end, and the number of junction bases without a gene match is 7. The CDR3, from cysteine to phenylalanine, totals 14 residues. CDR3 DNA only is kept here, 42 bases in frame from base 1. CDR1 and CDR2, per the germline V gene (reference sequence), are LGHDT and YNNKEL. The sequence derives from a woman aged 45-59 years with active or convalescent COVID-19. The chain links TRBV3-1 (or the pseudogene TRBV3-2) with TRBJ2-2, with 7 central nucleotides matching TRBD2. The sequencing input was peripheral blood. The CDR3 corresponds to CASSRRELEGELFF. The DNA sequence is as follows: TGTGCCAGCAGCCGGCGGGAGTTAGAAGGGGAGCTGTTTTTT.